The next 9 T cell receptor beta chains were all read from a single sample in a study of cytomegalovirus exposure and HLA in healthy donors. 60 Vbeta and 13 Jbeta primers were used in PCR. Sequencing used immunoSEQ multiplex PCR; TCRdb keeps in-frame clones, though not all of them. The repertoire consists of roughly 180,000 clones, with 79% occurring once and the leading ten covering approximately 1.5%. The sample taken for sequencing was PBMCs. The receptors come from a girl under 18 in good health and CMV-seropositive.

This rearrangement joins TRBV6-5 to TRBJ2-7; 11 nucleotides align to TRBD1. The CDR3 extends over 14 amino acids. With V trimmed by 7 bases and J by 3 bases, 5 bases remained unmatched. Germline loops: CDR1 MNHEY, CDR2 SVGAGI. Here the CDR3 reads CASKPGQGDYEQYF. The CDR3 DNA follows: TGTGCCAGCAAACCGGGACAGGGGGACTACGAGCAGTACTTC.

This clone was recorded once. The CDR3 protein is CASSQYLAGGQKETQYF. The CDR3 DNA is TGCGCCAGCAGCCAATACCTAGCGGGGGGGCAGAAAGAGACCCAGTACTTC. The rearrangement joins TRBV4-3 to TRBJ2-5; TRBD2 aligns across 12 bases. Germline CDR1 reads LGHNA; CDR2 reads YSLEER. V was clipped by 2 bases and J by 3 bases; unmatched bases: 7. The CDR3 is 17 residues long.

With regard to this clone: This same CDR3 is encoded by further DNA sequences in the sample. The chain couples TRBV9 to TRBJ2-3, with 10 nucleotides matching TRBD2. The germline V gene encodes CDR1 SGDLS and CDR2 YYNGEE. This CDR3 region has 17 residues. V trimming: 3 bases; J trimming: 1 base; junction bases outside the gene matches: 8. In DNA, the CDR3 is TGTGCCAGCAGCGCGCACGGACTAGCGGTGGGCACAGATACGCAGTATTTT. Its translation is CASSAHGLAVGTDTQYF.

The chain links TRBV6-5 to TRBJ2-3; no reliable D call. The germline gives CDR1 MNHEY, CDR2 SVGAGI. The CDR3 consists of 16 residues. Trimming left V 2 bases short and J 0 bases short, with 12 bases between. CDR3 DNA: TGTGCCAGCAGTTACGAAAGCCCCCGGAGCACAGATACGCAGTATTTT. Its translation is CASSYESPRSTDTQYF.

This rearrangement joins TRBV5-1 to TRBJ1-2; D not certain. CDR3 size: 15 residues. Germline loops: CDR1 SGHRS, CDR2 YFSETQ. The germline V and J ends were trimmed by 0 bases and 4 bases, with 13 bases remaining between them. The CDR3 DNA reads as TGCGCCAGCAGCTTGGCCAGCGACGGGGTCTATGGCTACACCTTC. Amino acid sequence: CASSLASDGVYGYTF.

The genes are TRBV6-1 and TRBJ2-3, with 14 bases aligning to TRBD2. Germline assignment: CDR1 MNHNS and CDR2 SASEGT. Trimming took 4 bases from V and 5 from J; bases not matched to a gene: 5. The CDR3 is made up of 16 amino acids. The CDR3 DNA reads TGTGCCAGCAGTGGCCGACTAGCGGGGGGGCTAGATACGCAGTATTTT. It translates to CASSGRLAGGLDTQYF.

This clone was detected once. V usage is TRBV19 and J usage is TRBJ2-2; D gene unclear. V lost 11 bases and J lost 1, with 5 bases in between. Germline CDR1 reads LNHDA; CDR2 reads SQIVND (reference sequence). This CDR3 is 11 amino acids long. The CDR3 loop reads CASGNTGELFF. Written as DNA, the CDR3 is TGTGCCTCGGGGAACACCGGGGAGCTGTTTTTT. Together with reference TRBV19 and TRBJ2-2, the CDR3 gives the full variable domain: DGGITQSPKYLFRKEGQNVTLSCEQNLNHDAMYWYRQDPGQGLRLIYYSQIVNDFQKGDIAEGYSVSREKKESFPLTVTSAQKNPTAFYLCASGNTGELFFGEGSRLTVL.

As concerns this clone: This sample includes further DNA sequences coding for the same CDR3. The rearrangement joins TRBV12-5 to TRBJ1-6, with 7 bases fitting TRBD1. The trim removed 2 bases at V and 9 bases at J, leaving 4 bases unmatched. This CDR3 contains 14 residues. Germline V gene data show CDR1 as LGHNT and CDR2 as FRNRAP. CDR3 sequence (DNA): TGTGCTAGTGGTTTGTCGACAGGGCTTTCACCCCTCCACTTT. It encodes CASGLSTGLSPLHF. The full variable domain, completed using reference TRBV12-5 and TRBJ1-6, is DARVTQTPRHKVTEMGQEVTMRCQPILGHNTVFWYRQTMMQGLELLAYFRNRAPLDDSGMPKDRFSAEMPDATLATLKIQPSEPRDSAVYFCASGLSTGLSPLHFGNGTRLTVT.

The rearrangement uses TRBV7-9 and TRBJ1-1, with TRBD1 matching over 9 bases. The CDR3 is 17 amino acids. V lost 5 bases to trimming and J lost 0 bases; unmatched junction nucleotides: 10. Germline V gene data show CDR1 as SEHNR and CDR2 as FQNEAQ (reference sequence). DNA for the CDR3: TGTGCCAGCAGCGAAGGGACAGGGCGTACCATGAACACTGAAGCTTTCTTT. It is translated as CASSEGTGRTMNTEAFF.